The T cell receptor beta chain under discussion was sequenced for a study of cytomegalovirus exposure and HLA in healthy donors. The overall study: There were about 85 million unique TCRs (from HLA-typed donors) in an early data release. Among the approximately 400 donors who were genotyped, about 80% fell in the genetic ancestry cluster that is associated with self-reported Caucasian donors. Study-wide findings and caveats: Relative to equally common others, HLA-associated TCR beta chains showed greater clonal expansion in a later analysis. Despite most TCR sequences being rare, some public TCRs occurred in many donors.

The CDR3 spans 13 residues. The V end lost 10 bases, the J end lost 3 bases, and 12 bases lay between the germline ends. This clone has a single count. What it recognizes is unknown. The PCR used 60 Vbeta and 13 Jbeta primers. Sequencing used immunoSEQ multiplex PCR; TCRdb keeps in-frame clones, though not all of them. The data show some 180,000 clones, around 84% seen once. V gene TRBV23-1 combines with J gene TRBJ2-2; D gene unclear. TRBV23-1 is known as an ORF, though its function is uncertain. The specimen was PBMCs. The receptor comes from a man aged 25-40 years in good health and CMV-seropositive. The CDR3 reads CAIVDSHTGELFF. CDR3 sequence (DNA): TGCGCCATCGTAGATTCACACACCGGGGAGCTGTTTTTT.